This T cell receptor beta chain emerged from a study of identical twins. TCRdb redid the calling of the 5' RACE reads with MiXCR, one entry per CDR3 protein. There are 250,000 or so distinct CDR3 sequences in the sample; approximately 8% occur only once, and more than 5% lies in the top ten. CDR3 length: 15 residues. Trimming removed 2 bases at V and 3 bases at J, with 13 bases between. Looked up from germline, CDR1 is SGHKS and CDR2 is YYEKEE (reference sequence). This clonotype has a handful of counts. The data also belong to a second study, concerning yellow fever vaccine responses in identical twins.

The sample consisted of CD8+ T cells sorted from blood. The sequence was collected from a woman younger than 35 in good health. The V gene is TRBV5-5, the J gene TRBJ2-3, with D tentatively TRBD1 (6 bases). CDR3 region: CASSFEGVLTDTQYF. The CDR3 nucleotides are TGTGCCAGCAGCTTTGAGGGGGTACTAACAGATACGCAGTATTTT.